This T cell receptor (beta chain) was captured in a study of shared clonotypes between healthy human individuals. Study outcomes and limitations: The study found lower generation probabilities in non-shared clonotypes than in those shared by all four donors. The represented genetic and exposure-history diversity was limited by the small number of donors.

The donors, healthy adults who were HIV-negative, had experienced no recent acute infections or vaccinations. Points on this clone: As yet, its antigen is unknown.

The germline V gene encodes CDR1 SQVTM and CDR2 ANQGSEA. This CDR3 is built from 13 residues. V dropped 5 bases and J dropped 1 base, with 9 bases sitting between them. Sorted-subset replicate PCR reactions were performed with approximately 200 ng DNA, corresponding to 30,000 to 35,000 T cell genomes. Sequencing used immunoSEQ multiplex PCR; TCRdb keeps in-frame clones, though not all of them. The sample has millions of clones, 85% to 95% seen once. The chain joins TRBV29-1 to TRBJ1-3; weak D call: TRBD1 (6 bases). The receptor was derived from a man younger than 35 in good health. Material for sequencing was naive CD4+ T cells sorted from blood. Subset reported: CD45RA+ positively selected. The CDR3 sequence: CSVWTDSGNTIYF. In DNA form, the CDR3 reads TGCAGCGTTTGGACAGATTCTGGAAACACCATATATTTT.